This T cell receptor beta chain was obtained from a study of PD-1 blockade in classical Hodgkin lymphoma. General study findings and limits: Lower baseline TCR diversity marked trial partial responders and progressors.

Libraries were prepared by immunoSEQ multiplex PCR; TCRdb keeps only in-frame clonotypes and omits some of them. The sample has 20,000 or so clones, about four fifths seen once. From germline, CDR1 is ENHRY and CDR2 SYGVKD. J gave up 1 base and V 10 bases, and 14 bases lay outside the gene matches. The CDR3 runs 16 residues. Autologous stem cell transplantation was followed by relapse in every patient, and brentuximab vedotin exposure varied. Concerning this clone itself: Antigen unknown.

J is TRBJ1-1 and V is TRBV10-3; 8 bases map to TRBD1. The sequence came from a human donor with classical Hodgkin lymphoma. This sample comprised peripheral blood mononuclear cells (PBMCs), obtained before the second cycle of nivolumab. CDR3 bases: TGTGCCACCTCCCTTAACAAAGGGACAGGGAACACTGAAGCTTTCTTT. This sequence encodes CATSLNKGTGNTEAFF.